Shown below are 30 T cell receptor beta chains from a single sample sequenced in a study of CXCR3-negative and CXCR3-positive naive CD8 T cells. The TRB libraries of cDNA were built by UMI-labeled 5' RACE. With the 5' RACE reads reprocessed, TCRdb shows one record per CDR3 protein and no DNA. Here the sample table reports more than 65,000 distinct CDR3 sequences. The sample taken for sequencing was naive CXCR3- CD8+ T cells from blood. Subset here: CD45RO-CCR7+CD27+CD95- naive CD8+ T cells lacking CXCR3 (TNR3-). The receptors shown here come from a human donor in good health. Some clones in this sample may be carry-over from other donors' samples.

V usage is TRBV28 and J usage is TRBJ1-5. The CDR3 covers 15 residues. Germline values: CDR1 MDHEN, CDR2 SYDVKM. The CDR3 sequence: CASNTRRESNQPQHF. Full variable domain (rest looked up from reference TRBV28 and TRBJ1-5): DVKVTQSSRYLVKRTGEKVFLECVQDMDHENMFWYRQDPGLGLRLIYFSYDVKMKEKGDIPEGYSVSREKKERFSLILESASTNQTSMYLCASNTRRESNQPQHFGDGTRLSIL.

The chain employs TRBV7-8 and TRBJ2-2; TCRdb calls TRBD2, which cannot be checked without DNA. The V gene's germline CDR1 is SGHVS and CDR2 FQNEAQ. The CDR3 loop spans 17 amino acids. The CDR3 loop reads CASSLAGLAGGTGELFF. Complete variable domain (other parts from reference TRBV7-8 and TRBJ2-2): GAGVSQSPRYKVAKRGQDVALRCDPISGHVSLFWYQQALGQGPEFLTYFQNEAQLDKSGLPSDRFFAERPEGSVSTLKIQRTQQEDSAVYLCASSLAGLAGGTGELFFGEGSRLTVL.

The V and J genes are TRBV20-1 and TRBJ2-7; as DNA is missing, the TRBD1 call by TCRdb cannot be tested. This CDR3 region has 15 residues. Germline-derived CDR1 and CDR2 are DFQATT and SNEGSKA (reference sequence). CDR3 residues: CSARDPKGQGIEQYF.

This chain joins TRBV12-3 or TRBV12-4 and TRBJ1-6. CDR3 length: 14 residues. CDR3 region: CASSLSDGNSPLHF.

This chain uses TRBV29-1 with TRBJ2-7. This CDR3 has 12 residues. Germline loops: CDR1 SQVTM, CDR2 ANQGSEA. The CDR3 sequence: CSVEISEYEQYF.

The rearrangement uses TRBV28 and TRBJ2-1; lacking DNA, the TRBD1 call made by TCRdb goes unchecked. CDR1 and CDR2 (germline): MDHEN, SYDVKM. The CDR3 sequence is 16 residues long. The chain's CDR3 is CASSSAAGPLYNEQFF.

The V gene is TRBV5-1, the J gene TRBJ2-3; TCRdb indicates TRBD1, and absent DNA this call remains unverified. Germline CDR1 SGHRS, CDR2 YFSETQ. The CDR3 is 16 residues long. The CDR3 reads CASSLAAGEGADTQYF.

This chain's CDR3 is CASSGGLSYEQYF. The chain carries TRBV12-3 or TRBV12-4 and TRBJ2-7; TCRdb calls TRBD1, which cannot be checked without DNA. The CDR3 has 13 amino acids.

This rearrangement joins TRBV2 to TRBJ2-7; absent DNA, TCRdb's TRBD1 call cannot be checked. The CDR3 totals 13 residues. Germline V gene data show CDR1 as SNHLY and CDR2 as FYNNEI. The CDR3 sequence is CASRDGGPYEQYF.

CDR3 region: CASLESGGHTF. The V call is TRBV7-2, the J call TRBJ1-2; TCRdb selects TRBD1, and the lack of DNA leaves this call unchecked. The CDR3 sequence is 11 residues long. Germline V CDR1 and CDR2: SGHTA, FQGNSA.

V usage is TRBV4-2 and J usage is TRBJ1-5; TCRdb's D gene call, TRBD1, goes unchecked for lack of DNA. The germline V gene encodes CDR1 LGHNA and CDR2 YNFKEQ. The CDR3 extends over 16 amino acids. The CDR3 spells CASSQDPGQDYQPQHF.

CDR3 in amino acids: CSVQGITGELFF. This chain connects TRBV29-1 to TRBJ2-2; TCRdb proposes TRBD1, but this gene call is untestable without DNA. The CDR3 has 12 amino acids. Looked up from germline, CDR1 is SQVTM and CDR2 is ANQGSEA.

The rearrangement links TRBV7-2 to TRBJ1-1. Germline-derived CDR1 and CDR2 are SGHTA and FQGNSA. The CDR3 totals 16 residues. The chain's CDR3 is CASSSWWEEGNTEAFF.

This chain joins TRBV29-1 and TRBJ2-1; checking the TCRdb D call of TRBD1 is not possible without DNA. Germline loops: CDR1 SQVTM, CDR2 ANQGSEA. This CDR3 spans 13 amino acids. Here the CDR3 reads CSVLTGDGNEQFF.

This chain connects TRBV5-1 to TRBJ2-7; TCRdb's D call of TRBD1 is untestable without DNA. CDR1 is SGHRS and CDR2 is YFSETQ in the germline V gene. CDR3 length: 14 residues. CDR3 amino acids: CASSLEAPAYEQYF.

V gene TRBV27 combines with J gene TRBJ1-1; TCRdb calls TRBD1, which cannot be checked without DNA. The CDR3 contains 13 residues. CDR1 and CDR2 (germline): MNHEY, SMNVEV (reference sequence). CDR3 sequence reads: CASSWDTYTEAFF.

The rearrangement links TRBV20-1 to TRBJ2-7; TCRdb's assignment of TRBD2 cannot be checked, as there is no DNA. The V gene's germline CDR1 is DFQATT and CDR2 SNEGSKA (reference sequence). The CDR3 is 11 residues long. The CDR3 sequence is CSAAVRDEQYF.

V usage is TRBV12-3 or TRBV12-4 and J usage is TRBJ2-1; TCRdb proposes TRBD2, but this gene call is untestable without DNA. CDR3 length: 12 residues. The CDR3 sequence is CASSSPTSGGFF.

CDR3 amino acids: CASSLGLVTGELFF. This chain uses TRBV28 with TRBJ2-2; the D call from TCRdb, TRBD2, cannot be confirmed without DNA. Germline loops: CDR1 MDHEN, CDR2 SYDVKM. The length of the CDR3 is 14 residues. Full variable domain (remainder filled in from reference TRBV28 and TRBJ2-2): DVKVTQSSRYLVKRTGEKVFLECVQDMDHENMFWYRQDPGLGLRLIYFSYDVKMKEKGDIPEGYSVSREKKERFSLILESASTNQTSMYLCASSLGLVTGELFFGEGSRLTVL.

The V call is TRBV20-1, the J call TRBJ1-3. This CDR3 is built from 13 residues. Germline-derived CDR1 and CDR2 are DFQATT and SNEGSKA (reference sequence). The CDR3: CSASQSSGNTIYF.

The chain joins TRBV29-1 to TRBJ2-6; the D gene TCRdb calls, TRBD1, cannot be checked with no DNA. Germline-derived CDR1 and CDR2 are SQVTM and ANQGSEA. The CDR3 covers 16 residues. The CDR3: CSVEGSGDSGANVLTF. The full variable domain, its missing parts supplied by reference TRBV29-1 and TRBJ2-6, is SAVISQKPSRDICQRGTSLTIQCQVDSQVTMMFWYRQQPGQSLTLIATANQGSEATYESGFVIDKFPISRPNLTFSTLTVSNMSPEDSSIYLCSVEGSGDSGANVLTFGAGSRLTVL.

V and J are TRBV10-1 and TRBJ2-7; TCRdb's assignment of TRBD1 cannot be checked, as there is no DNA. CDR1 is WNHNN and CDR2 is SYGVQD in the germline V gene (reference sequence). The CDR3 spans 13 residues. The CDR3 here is CASSPGQGFEQYF.

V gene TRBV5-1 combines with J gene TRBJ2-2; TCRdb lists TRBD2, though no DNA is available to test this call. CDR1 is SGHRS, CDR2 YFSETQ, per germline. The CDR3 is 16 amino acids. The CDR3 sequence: CASSLDRARRAGELFF.

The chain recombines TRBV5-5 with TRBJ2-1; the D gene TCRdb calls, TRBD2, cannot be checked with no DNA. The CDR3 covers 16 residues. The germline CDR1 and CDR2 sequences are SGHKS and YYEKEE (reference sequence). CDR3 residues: CASSLGLAGSYNEQFF.

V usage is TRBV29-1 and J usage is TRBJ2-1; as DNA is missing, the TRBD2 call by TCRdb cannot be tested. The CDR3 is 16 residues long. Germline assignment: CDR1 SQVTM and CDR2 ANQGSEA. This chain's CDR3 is CSVQSGRVGSYNEQFF.

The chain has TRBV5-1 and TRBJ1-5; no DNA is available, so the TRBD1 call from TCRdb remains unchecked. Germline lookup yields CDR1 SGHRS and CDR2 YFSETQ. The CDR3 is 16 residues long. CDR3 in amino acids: CASSFQAPGFEQPQHF.

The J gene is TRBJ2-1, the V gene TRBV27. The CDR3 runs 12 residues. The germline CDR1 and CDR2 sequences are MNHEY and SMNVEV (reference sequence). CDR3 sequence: CATRDSYNEQFF.

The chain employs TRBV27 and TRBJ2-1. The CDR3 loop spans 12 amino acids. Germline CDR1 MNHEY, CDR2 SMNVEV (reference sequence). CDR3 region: CASSFWGNEQFF.

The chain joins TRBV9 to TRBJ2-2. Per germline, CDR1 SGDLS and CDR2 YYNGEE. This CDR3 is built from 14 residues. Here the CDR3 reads CASSVARLPGELFF.

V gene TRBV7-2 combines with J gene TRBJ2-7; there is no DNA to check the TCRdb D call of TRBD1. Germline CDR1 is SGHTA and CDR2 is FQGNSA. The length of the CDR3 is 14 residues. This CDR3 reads CASSQGTRSFVQYF.